The 30 T cell receptor beta chains presented below share a single source sample, sequenced in a study of PD-1 blockade in classical Hodgkin lymphoma. This sample's time point: cycle 4 day 1 (C4D1), after six to seven weeks of nivolumab. Each and every patient relapsed after autologous stem cell transplantation, and patients got differing brentuximab vedotin exposure. The repertoire was sequenced with immunoSEQ multiplex PCR; TCRdb's copy has only in-frame clones and lacks some. The sample carries tens of thousands of clones, 80% recorded once. The material was peripheral blood mononuclear cells (PBMCs), obtained before the fourth cycle of nivolumab. These receptor sequences come from a human donor with classical Hodgkin lymphoma.

J is TRBJ2-5 and V is TRBV5-4, with D hard to call. Per germline, CDR1 SGHNT and CDR2 YYREEE (reference sequence). This CDR3 is built from 13 residues. The V and J ends lost 5 bases and 3 bases respectively, with 11 bases between them. The CDR3 coding sequence is TGTGCCAGCAGTCTTCCAGGAGAAGAGACCCAGTACTTC. Translating gives CASSLPGEETQYF.

This chain joins TRBV25-1 and TRBJ1-3, with D possibly matching TRBD1 (5 bases). V lost 3 bases, J lost 2 bases, and 11 bases lay in between. CDR1 is MGHDK and CDR2 is SYGVNS in the germline V gene. The CDR3 extends over 15 amino acids. CDR3 residues: CASSDPKGTGNTIYF. In nucleotides, the CDR3 is TGTGCCAGCAGTGATCCGAAGGGGACTGGAAACACCATATATTTT.

The J gene is TRBJ2-1, the V gene TRBV6-1, with D maybe TRBD1 (6 bases). The CDR3 is 17 amino acids. V lost 3 bases and J 2 bases, leaving 17 bases between the germline ends. Germline CDR1 reads MNHNS; CDR2 reads SASEGT. As DNA, the CDR3 is TGTGCCAGCAGTGATTATTACAACAGGGCCCCCTACAATGAGCAGTTCTTC. Amino acids: CASSDYYNRAPYNEQFF.

The chain employs TRBV10-3 and TRBJ1-2; 8 bases match TRBD1. CDR1 and CDR2 (germline): ENHRY, SYGVKD. The CDR3 has 15 amino acids. V lost 2 bases, J lost 0 bases, and 2 bases stayed unmatched. Written as DNA, the CDR3 is TGTGCCATCAGTGAGCGACAGGGGACTAACTATGGCTACACCTTC. It codes for CAISERQGTNYGYTF.

The rearrangement joins TRBV5-1 to TRBJ2-3; the match to TRBD2 covers 9 bases. The CDR3 is 16 amino acids. With 4 bases clipped from V and 0 bases from J, the junction kept 6 bases outside the gene matches. The V gene's germline CDR1 is SGHRS and CDR2 YFSETQ. CDR3 nucleotide sequence: TGCGCCAGCAGCCGTGATAGCGGGGGCAGCACAGATACGCAGTATTTT. This codes for CASSRDSGGSTDTQYF.

The chain couples TRBV29-1 to TRBJ1-1; 7 nucleotides line up with TRBD1. The CDR3 totals 13 residues. The junction had 4 bases not matched to a gene; V was cut back by 5 bases and J by 1 base. The germline V gene has CDR1 SQVTM and CDR2 ANQGSEA. The CDR3 coding sequence is TGCAGCGTTATGACAGGGAGGAACACTGAAGCTTTCTTT. Amino acids: CSVMTGRNTEAFF.

The J gene is TRBJ2-4, the V gene TRBV14; the match to TRBD1 covers 8 bases. V was pared by 1 base and J by 0 bases, with 8 bases of the junction left unmatched. Germline CDR1 reads SGHDN; CDR2 reads FVKESK. The CDR3 extends over 18 amino acids. CDR3 protein: CASSQGLSTGGAKNIQYF. As DNA, the CDR3 is TGTGCCAGCAGCCAAGGGTTGTCTACAGGGGGAGCCAAAAACATTCAGTACTTC.

The gene calls are TRBV5-4 and TRBJ1-2; no reliable D call. CDR1 is SGHNT, CDR2 YYREEE, per germline (reference sequence). The CDR3 has 13 residues. Trimming cost V 0 bases and J 4 bases, with 7 bases left between them. The CDR3 DNA follows: TGTGCCAGCAGCTTGGAGGGATTCTATGGCTACACCTTC. This codes for CASSLEGFYGYTF.

This sequence joins TRBV7-2 and TRBJ2-3, with TRBD2 matching over 11 bases. The junction had 13 bases not matched to a gene; V was cut back by 3 bases and J by 8 bases. Germline V gene data show CDR1 as SGHTA and CDR2 as FQGNSA. CDR3 length: 17 amino acids. CDR3 sequence: CASSFPLAGGKFGTQYF. The CDR3 DNA is TGTGCCAGCAGCTTCCCCTTAGCGGGGGGGAAATTTGGTACGCAGTATTTT.

The J gene is TRBJ2-1, the V gene TRBV9; 8 nucleotides align to TRBD2. The germline gives CDR1 SGDLS, CDR2 YYNGEE. V lost 0 bases, J lost 7 bases, and 6 bases stayed unmatched. The CDR3 runs 15 residues. In DNA form, the CDR3 reads TGTGCCAGCAGCGTAGAGGGACTAGATTTAAATGAGCAGTTCTTC. Translated: CASSVEGLDLNEQFF.

This clone has only one observation. The rearrangement uses TRBV5-1 and TRBJ2-7; D might be TRBD2 (5 bases). The CDR3 length is 14 residues. Germline V gene sequence: CDR1 SGHRS, CDR2 YFSETQ. V shed 4 bases and J shed 2 bases, with 13 bases lying between them. CDR3 DNA: TGCGCCAGCAGCCAAGGAGAGGGTCCCTACGAGCAGTACTTC. Its protein product is CASSQGEGPYEQYF.

The gene calls are TRBV11-3 and TRBJ2-3; D is uncertain. CDR1 is SGHNT, CDR2 YENEEA, per germline. This CDR3 is built from 17 residues. The V end was cut by 5 bases, the J end by 1 base, with 19 bases between. The CDR3 loop is CASSLRSLIRGTDTQYF. DNA for the CDR3: TGTGCCAGCAGCCTCCGTTCGTTGATACGTGGCACAGATACGCAGTATTTT.

This sequence joins TRBV29-1 and TRBJ1-4; TRBD1 matches at 10 bases. The CDR3 contains 14 residues. V gave up 3 bases and J gave up 5 bases; unmatched junction bases: 3. The germline CDR1 and CDR2 sequences are SQVTM and ANQGSEA. The CDR3 region has the DNA TGCAGCGTTGATTTGGGACAGGGGAATGAAAAACTGTTTTTT. Protein sequence: CSVDLGQGNEKLFF.

This chain uses TRBV6-5 with TRBJ2-7, with TRBD1 as a possible D gene (6 bases). Trimming stripped 0 bases from V and 4 bases from J, with 13 bases between. Germline V gene sequence: CDR1 MNHEY, CDR2 SVGAGI. The CDR3 totals 15 residues. The CDR3 protein is CASSYSRQGYYEQYF. The CDR3, as DNA: TGTGCCAGCAGTTACTCGCGGCAGGGGTATTACGAGCAGTACTTC.

The rearrangement joins TRBV2 to TRBJ2-3; D not resolved. Trimming shortened V by 2 bases and J by 4 bases, and 4 bases separated the two germline ends. Germline CDR1 and CDR2: SNHLY and FYNNEI. This CDR3 contains 12 residues. CDR3 amino acids: CASSEQSDTQYF. The DNA of the CDR3 is TGTGCCAGCAGTGAACAGTCAGATACGCAGTATTTT.

This chain joins TRBV7-3 and TRBJ2-2; D is unclear. Trimming left V 3 bases short and J 8 bases short, with 7 bases between. The CDR3 has 12 residues. Germline-derived CDR1 and CDR2 are SGHTA and FQGTGA. CDR3 DNA: TGTGCCAGCAGCTTTACCGGTGGGGAGCTGTTTTTT. This encodes CASSFTGGELFF.

The genes are TRBV6-5 and TRBJ2-1, with a weak D call TRBD1 (6 bases). The CDR3 is 14 residues long. CDR1 MNHEY and CDR2 SVGAGI come from the germline V gene. Trimming shortened V by 4 bases and J by 2 bases, and 9 bases separated the two germline ends. Here the CDR3 DNA reads TGTGCCAGCAGTTCGGACAGAGCCTACAATGAGCAGTTCTTC. Protein product: CASSSDRAYNEQFF.

This clone showed up just once. The chain carries TRBV7-2 and TRBJ2-2; the D gene could be TRBD1 or TRBD2 (5 bases each). Germline V gene data show CDR1 as SGHTA and CDR2 as FQGNSA. The CDR3 spans 17 residues. Trimming cost V 4 bases and J 0 bases, with 15 bases left between them. CDR3 region: CASSSPPGTANTGELFF. The CDR3 DNA reads TGTGCCAGCAGCTCCCCCCCCGGGACCGCGAACACCGGGGAGCTGTTTTTT.

This chain uses TRBV4-1 with TRBJ2-3; the D gene is possibly TRBD2 (6 bases). The V end lost 3 bases, the J end lost 4 bases, and 11 bases lay between the germline ends. Germline loops: CDR1 MGHRA, CDR2 YSYEKL. This CDR3 has 14 residues. As DNA, the CDR3 is TGCGCCAGCAGCCAGCACCGGAGGGCAGATACGCAGTATTTT. Amino acid sequence: CASSQHRRADTQYF.

The chain employs TRBV7-2 and TRBJ2-1; 8 bases fit TRBD1. The CDR3 is 14 residues long. V lost 7 bases to trimming and J lost 6 bases; unmatched junction nucleotides: 8. The germline V gene has CDR1 SGHTA and CDR2 FQGNSA. This CDR3 reads CASNHEDRANEQFF. For the CDR3, the DNA is TGTGCCAGCAACCATGAGGACAGGGCCAATGAGCAGTTCTTC.

The chain recombines TRBV6-5 with TRBJ2-7; D is possibly TRBD1 (6 bases). V was clipped by 6 bases and J by 5 bases, with 14 bases between them. The CDR3 consists of 13 residues. CDR1 and CDR2 from the germline V gene are MNHEY and SVGAGI. The chain's CDR3 is CASRQTGSHEQYF. CDR3 coding DNA: TGTGCCAGCAGGCAAACAGGGTCCCACGAGCAGTACTTC.

This chain links TRBV6-5 with TRBJ2-1, with D possibly called TRBD1 or TRBD2 (5 bases each). Trimming removed 4 bases from V and 5 bases from J, with 18 bases in between. The CDR3 totals 16 residues. Looked up from germline, CDR1 is MNHEY and CDR2 is SVGAGI. The CDR3 here is CASSSYPGRSHNEQFF. The CDR3 DNA reads as TGTGCCAGCAGTTCCTATCCGGGACGCAGTCACAATGAGCAGTTCTTC.

The V and J genes are TRBV10-2 and TRBJ2-3; 9 bases line up with TRBD2. The CDR3 is 18 amino acids. The germline V gene has CDR1 WSHSY and CDR2 SAAADI. V was clipped by 7 bases and J by 1 base; unmatched bases: 15. CDR3 nucleotides: TGCGCCAGCAAGGCCCTAGCGGGAAGAGCCTCAGGCACAGATACGCAGTATTTT. Residues: CASKALAGRASGTDTQYF.

V and J are TRBV27 and TRBJ2-1, with TRBD2 identical over 10 bases. V shed 3 bases, J shed 7 bases, and the junction held 6 bases outside the gene matches. CDR1 and CDR2 (germline): MNHEY, SMNVEV (reference sequence). The CDR3 spans 15 residues. The CDR3 protein is CASSFELAGRNEQFF. In nucleotides, the CDR3 is TGTGCCAGCAGTTTTGAACTAGCGGGAAGGAATGAGCAGTTCTTC.

This chain links TRBV18 with TRBJ1-2; the D is unclear. Germline V gene lookup returns CDR1 KGHSH and CDR2 LQKENI. CDR3 size: 14 residues. The V and J ends lost 0 bases and 1 base respectively, with 6 bases between them. CDR3 nucleotides: TGTGCCAGCTCACCACCGACCCTTAACTATGGCTACACCTTC. Encoded protein: CASSPPTLNYGYTF.

The DNA of the CDR3 is TGTGCCAGTAGTATAAGGCAGGACACCGCAACTAATGAAAAACTGTTTTTT. Its protein product is CASSIRQDTATNEKLFF. V and J are TRBV19 and TRBJ1-4, with D maybe TRBD1 (5 bases). V lost 2 bases and J 0 bases, leaving 13 bases between the germline ends. The germline CDR1 and CDR2 sequences are LNHDA and SQIVND (reference sequence). This CDR3 has 17 residues.

This clone appeared a single time. The CDR3 loop reads CASSLSGRDNYGYTF. CDR3 DNA sequence: TGTGCCAGCAGCCTTTCGGGACGGGATAACTATGGCTACACCTTC. The chain has TRBV11-2 and TRBJ1-2; D is possibly TRBD1 (5 bases). Trimming stripped 5 bases from V and 1 base from J, with 14 bases between. This CDR3 contains 15 residues. Germline lookup yields CDR1 SGHAT and CDR2 FQNNGV. Drawing the rest from reference TRBV11-2 and TRBJ1-2, the complete variable domain is EAGVAQSPRYKIIEKRQSVAFWCNPISGHATLYWYQQILGQGPKLLIQFQNNGVVDDSQLPKDRFSAERLKGVDSTLKIQPAKLEDSAVYLCASSLSGRDNYGYTFGSGTRLTVV.

This chain connects TRBV5-4 to TRBJ2-3; a weak D match, TRBD2 (6 bases). Germline V gene data show CDR1 as SGHNT and CDR2 as YYREEE (reference sequence). This CDR3 spans 16 amino acids. Trimming took off 4 bases at V and 2 bases at J, with 17 bases between the two ends. The CDR3 sequence is CASSPGGTPSTDTQYF. CDR3 in DNA: TGTGCCAGCAGCCCGGGCGGGACGCCTTCCACAGATACGCAGTATTTT.

The chain links TRBV10-1 to TRBJ2-1; 8 positions match TRBD1. Germline CDR1 WNHNN, CDR2 SYGVQD (reference sequence). The CDR3 consists of 15 residues. The ends lost 6 bases at V and 10 bases at J; junction bases unmatched: 14. The CDR3 here is CASSYGQGGRREQFF. Here the CDR3 DNA reads TGCGCCAGCAGCTACGGACAGGGCGGGCGAAGGGAGCAGTTCTTC.

The chain carries TRBV6-1 and TRBJ1-1; tentative D call: TRBD1 (5 bases). This CDR3 has 13 amino acids. CDR1 is MNHNS and CDR2 is SASEGT in the germline V gene. V lost 3 bases to trimming and J lost 5 bases, with 10 bases between them. The CDR3 coding sequence is TGTGCCAGCAGTGAGTTGGGGGAGACTGAAGCTTTCTTT. The encoded protein is CASSELGETEAFF.